The 5 T cell receptor beta chains below were found in one sample sequenced in a study of control samples from healthy donors and cancer patients. Method: immunoSEQ multiplex PCR; TCRdb's copy keeps in-frame clones and lacks some. The table records around 130,000 clones, around nine tenths of them present only once. The sequenced sample consisted of blood. The receptors stem from a man aged 50 to 59 in good health.

The V and J genes are TRBV7-9 and TRBJ1-6, with 10 nucleotides matching TRBD1. This CDR3 region has 15 residues. The V gene's germline CDR1 is SEHNR and CDR2 FQNEAQ (reference sequence). V lost 5 bases, J lost 5 bases, and 3 bases stayed unmatched. This CDR3 reads CASSPGTGDNSPLHF. The CDR3 nucleotides are TGTGCCAGCAGCCCCGGGACAGGGGATAATTCACCCCTCCACTTT.

The chain combines TRBV6-5 with TRBJ1-5, with D perhaps matching TRBD1 (6 bases). Germline values: CDR1 MNHEY, CDR2 SVGAGI. This CDR3 is built from 14 residues. V was shortened by 4 bases and J by 2 bases, with 9 bases between the two germline ends. This chain's CDR3 is CASSLGAGNQPQHF. DNA for the CDR3: TGTGCCAGCAGTTTGGGGGCGGGCAATCAGCCCCAGCATTTT.

V and J are TRBV30 and TRBJ1-1; D ambiguous. V lost 0 bases and J lost 1, with 18 bases in between. Germline V gene sequence: CDR1 GTSNPN, CDR2 SVGIG (reference sequence). This CDR3 region has 17 residues. The DNA for the CDR3 is TGTGCCTGGAGTGTACCTGCTGAGCTGGCGCCGAACACTGAAGCTTTCTTT. Its translation: CAWSVPAELAPNTEAFF. Full variable domain (missing parts from reference TRBV30 and TRBJ1-1): SQTIHQWPATLVQPVGSPLSLECTVEGTSNPNLYWYRQAAGRGLQLLFYSVGIGQISSEVPQNLSASRPQDRQFILSSKKLLLSDSGFYLCAWSVPAELAPNTEAFFGQGTRLTVV.

V and J are TRBV28 and TRBJ2-5; weak D call: TRBD1 (6 bases). The germline V and J ends were trimmed by 4 bases and 5 bases, with 11 bases remaining between them. Germline V gene sequence: CDR1 MDHEN, CDR2 SYDVKM. The CDR3 has 13 residues. The CDR3 loop reads CASSYRQEETQYF. The CDR3 DNA reads as TGTGCCAGCAGTTATCGACAGGAGGAGACCCAGTACTTC.

The genes are TRBV28 and TRBJ2-5, with 8 nucleotides matching TRBD1. The CDR3 length is 15 residues. Looked up from germline, CDR1 is MDHEN and CDR2 is SYDVKM. The V segment lost 5 bases and the J segment 3 bases; nucleotides outside the gene matches: 8. The CDR3 DNA follows: TGTGCCAGCAGTACCCGACAGGGGATCGAAGAGACCCAGTACTTC. Amino acid sequence: CASSTRQGIEETQYF. The full variable domain, with the rest looked up from reference TRBV28 and TRBJ2-5, is DVKVTQSSRYLVKRTGEKVFLECVQDMDHENMFWYRQDPGLGLRLIYFSYDVKMKEKGDIPEGYSVSREKKERFSLILESASTNQTSMYLCASSTRQGIEETQYFGPGTRLLVL.